This is a list of T cell receptor beta chains from one sample in a study of radiation and T cells in renal cell carcinoma. The assay was immunoSEQ multiplex PCR, and TCRdb's table has in-frame clones only and misses some. Of around 4,000 clones in the sample, about three fifths were seen once. Sequences were derived from tumor tissue, sampled from a patient whose treatment included radiotherapy and nephrectomy. These receptors all stem from a woman in her sixties with renal cell carcinoma. The CDR3 runs from the conserved cysteine through the conserved F or W. Each record gives: D gene, V gene, J gene, clone size, CDR3 DNA, CDR3 protein. D genes are given only for firm matches. Only some rows state a clone size, as once, few, many or a class for expanded clones.

D: TRBD2; V: TRBV14; J: TRBJ2-1; size: NA; DNA: TGTGCCAGCAGCCAAGACGCAGGACTAGTCTCCTACAATGAGCAGTTCTTC; CDR3: CASSQDAGLVSYNEQFF
D: NA; V: TRBV28; J: TRBJ1-2; size: medium-sized; DNA: TGTGCCAGCAGTTTGTTCACACAGTATGGCTACACCTTC; CDR3: CASSLFTQYGYTF
D: NA; V: TRBV21-1; J: TRBJ1-5; size: NA; DNA: TGTGCCAGCAGCGCCGACAGGGCGCGTAATCAGCCCCAGCATTTT; CDR3: CASSADRARNQPQHF
D: NA; V: TRBV6-4; J: TRBJ2-3; size: NA; DNA: TGTGCCAGCAGTGGAAGCACAGATACGCAGTATTTT; CDR3: CASSGSTDTQYF
D: TRBD2; V: TRBV5-6; J: TRBJ2-1; size: NA; DNA: TGTGCCAGCAGCTTCTTGGACGGAGCCGGGACTAGCAGGGATGAGCAGTTCTTC; CDR3: CASSFLDGAGTSRDEQFF
D: NA; V: TRBV28; J: TRBJ2-7; size: few; DNA: TGTGCCAGCAGTTTATTGCAGGGATCCTACGAGCAGTACTTC; CDR3: CASSLLQGSYEQYF
D: NA; V: TRBV10-3; J: TRBJ2-5; size: NA; DNA: TGTGCCACTACGTCTGGAGAGACCCAGTACTTC; CDR3: CATTSGETQYF
D: TRBD2; V: TRBV4-2; J: TRBJ2-1; size: few; DNA: TGTGCCAGCAGCCAAGAAGGGACTACCAGCGGTAATGAGCAGTTCTTC; CDR3: CASSQEGTTSGNEQFF
D: NA; V: TRBV23-1; J: TRBJ2-2; size: NA; DNA: TGCGCCAGCACTCATTCAGCCGGGGAGCTGTTTTTT; CDR3: CASTHSAGELFF
D: TRBD1; V: TRBV6-6; J: TRBJ1-1; size: NA; DNA: TGTGCCAGCAGGGAACCGACAGGGCTGAACACTGAAGCTTTCTTT; CDR3: CASREPTGLNTEAFF
D: NA; V: TRBV9; J: TRBJ2-3; size: NA; DNA: TGTGCCAGCAGCGACGGTCCGTCAGATACGCAGTATTTT; CDR3: CASSDGPSDTQYF
D: TRBD1; V: TRBV28; J: TRBJ1-5; size: NA; DNA: TGTGCCAGCAGCTCCACAGGGGGTCGCAATCAGCCCCAGCATTTT; CDR3: CASSSTGGRNQPQHF
D: NA; V: TRBV14; J: TRBJ2-7; size: few; DNA: TGTGCCAGCAGCCAAGCCCGGTGGCAGGGGCAGCACGAGCAGTACTTC; CDR3: CASSQARWQGQHEQYF
D: NA; V: TRBV19; J: TRBJ1-1; size: once; DNA: TGTGCCAGTAGTATATACGCTGAAGCTTTCTTT; CDR3: CASSIYAEAFF
D: NA; V: TRBV7-7; J: TRBJ2-1; size: NA; DNA: TGTGCCAGCAGCTCCCGGACCATTTCGGAGCAGTTCTTC; CDR3: CASSSRTISEQFF
D: NA; V: TRBV5-8; J: TRBJ2-2; size: NA; DNA: TGTGCCAGCAGCTTGGGGGCTATTAAGACCGGGGAGCTGTTTTTT; CDR3: CASSLGAIKTGELFF
D: TRBD2; V: TRBV6-5; J: TRBJ2-3; size: NA; DNA: TGTGCCAGCAGTTACTCAGCGGGAGTGGGAGATACGCAGTATTTT; CDR3: CASSYSAGVGDTQYF
D: TRBD1; V: TRBV4-2; J: TRBJ2-5; size: NA; DNA: TGTGCCAGCAGCCAAGGGGACAGCCCCCAAGAGACCCAGTACTTC; CDR3: CASSQGDSPQETQYF
D: NA; V: TRBV10-3; J: TRBJ2-3; size: NA; DNA: TGTGCCATCAGTGAGGGACAGACAGATACGCAGTATTTT; CDR3: CAISEGQTDTQYF
D: NA; V: TRBV2; J: TRBJ2-2; size: NA; DNA: TGTGCCAGCAGTGCTAGCCGGGGAAACACCGGGGAGCTGTTTTTT; CDR3: CASSASRGNTGELFF